Sequencing of this TCR beta chain was carried out in a study of OX40 agonist ivuxolimab in advanced cancers. At the level of the whole study: The costimulatory receptor OX40 (CD134) was targeted by ivuxolimab, a fully human IgG2 agonistic monoclonal antibody. Of the roughly 52 patients in dose escalation, 19 had hepatocellular carcinoma, approximately 15 had melanoma, 9 had renal cell carcinoma and 9 had head and neck cancer. Partial responses occurred in three dose-escalation patients, of whom one had hepatocellular carcinoma and two had cutaneous melanoma. The monotherapy dose-escalation portion (N ≈ 52 patients) of the phase I ivuxolimab trial is reported in the paper. The purpose of peripheral TCRbeta sequencing was to test whether ivuxolimab changed TCR sequence diversity and led to clonal T-cell expansion. Prior anti-PD-1, anti-PD-L1 or anti-CTLA-4 therapy was permitted, and checkpoint inhibitors had been received by less than 45% of dose-escalation patients. Intravenous ivuxolimab was administered to patients every 2 weeks at six dose levels: 0.01, 0.1, 0.3, 1.5, 3 and 10 mg/kg. In the dose-escalation cohort, approximately 83% of patients were male, and the mean age was 60 years with a range of roughly 23 to 79. General conclusions and limits of the study: In partial responders in the 0.1-3.0 mg/kg groups, normalized peripheral clonal expansion was found to be among the lowest, especially among CD8+ T cells. Low levels of normalized T-cell clonal expansion were also seen in some patients who did not respond. Clonal expansion of both CD4+ and CD8+ blood T cells was observed from baseline to week 6 at doses 0.1 to 3.0 mg/kg. The antigen specificity of the clonally expanded peripheral T cells was not determined. After ivuxolimab, expanded clones were on average more numerous among CD8+ T cells than among CD4+ T cells.

Concerning this clone itself: The clone's antigen remains unknown. No quality values exist for individual bases; no much larger clone is one base distant.

In the germline V gene (reference sequence), CDR1 corresponds to LNHDA and CDR2 to SQIVND. Ends trimmed: V by 7 bases, J by 3 bases; bases unmatched to a gene: 7. From its cysteine to its phenylalanine, the CDR3 spans 14 amino acids. Of all the DNA, just the CDR3 is kept, 42 bases in frame from base 1. The trial excluded patients who had a history of autoimmune disease or were on systemic immunosuppression. In every dose cohort, peripheral blood was drawn for TCR sequencing at baseline, cycle 4 day 1, and cycle 7 day 1. Samples were obtained from an open-label, multicenter, first-in-human phase I dose-escalation trial of ivuxolimab. Adults with locally advanced or metastatic head and neck squamous cell, hepatocellular, melanoma or renal cell carcinoma were enrolled in the trial. Before TCR sequencing, CD4+ T cells and CD8+ T cells were sorted from peripheral blood as separate populations. Genomic DNA was isolated from the sorted cells so that the TCRbeta CDR3 region could be sequenced. The immunoSEQ Assay was used for sequencing of TCRbeta CDR3 regions. TCRdb obtained this table from immuneACCESS and retained in-frame rearrangements with V and J assigned. These tables miss some clones; where compared with another copy, unresolved V genes account for less than half of the shortfall, and the remainder is unexplained. The sample table lists about 110,000 clones, approximately 89% of them with a count of one. The ten largest account for 0.27% of the sample.

This sample comprised CD4+ or CD8+ T cells sorted from blood, obtained in a trial of the OX40 agonist ivuxolimab. The chain employs TRBV19 and TRBJ1-2; 8 nucleotides in the junction match TRBD1. The source is an adult with an advanced solid tumor such as melanoma, head and neck, liver or kidney cancer. The DNA is TGTGCCAGTACTTCTACAGGGGGTTACTATGGCTACACCTTC. Translated, it gives CASTSTGGYYGYTF.